Presented here are 10 T cell receptor beta chains from one specimen sequenced in a study of cytomegalovirus exposure and HLA in healthy donors. 60 Vbeta and 13 Jbeta primers were used in PCR. The data were produced by immunoSEQ multiplex PCR, yet TCRdb's version contains in-frame clones alone and is incomplete. This repertoire includes some 76,000 clones. Material: PBMCs. Receptors were obtained from a female donor in good health and CMV-seropositive.

The chain uses TRBV9 and TRBJ2-2; D is ambiguous. Germline V lookup: CDR1 SGDLS, CDR2 YYNGEE. This CDR3 contains 15 residues. Trimming took 2 bases from V and 0 from J, leaving 8 bases between them. CDR3 protein: CASSVGQPNTGELFF. CDR3 nucleotides: TGTGCCAGCAGCGTTGGGCAGCCGAACACCGGGGAGCTGTTTTTT.

The rearrangement uses TRBV7-9 and TRBJ2-1; a weak D match, TRBD2 (5 bases). Germline assignment: CDR1 SEHNR and CDR2 FQNEAQ (reference sequence). V was clipped by 1 base and J by 4 bases, with 8 bases between them. This CDR3 is built from 14 residues. Here the CDR3 reads CASSLEAGYNEQFF. The CDR3 region has the DNA TGTGCCAGCAGCTTAGAGGCGGGTTACAATGAGCAGTTCTTC.

The chain recombines TRBV28 with TRBJ1-5, with a weak D call TRBD1 (6 bases). Between the trimmed V and J ends, which lost 4 bases and 9 bases, there was a span of 10 bases. There are 12 residues in the CDR3. Germline CDR1 reads MDHEN; CDR2 reads SYDVKM. CDR3 loop: CASSSGGRPQHF. The CDR3 coding sequence is TGTGCCAGCAGTTCGGGGGGCCGGCCCCAGCATTTT.

The V call is TRBV6-4, the J call TRBJ2-1; TRBD2 matches 7 bases. The junction had 6 bases not matched to a gene; V was cut back by 4 bases and J by 3 bases. There are 15 residues in the CDR3. The V gene's germline CDR1 is MRHNA and CDR2 SNTAGT. CDR3 sequence (DNA): TGTGCCAGCAGTGGGGAATCGGGGGGCTACAATGAGCAGTTCTTC. Translating gives CASSGESGGYNEQFF.

The rearrangement uses TRBV6-1 and TRBJ2-3; D not resolved. V was clipped by 3 bases and J by 6 bases, with 7 bases between them. From germline, CDR1 is MNHNS and CDR2 SASEGT. CDR3 size: 12 residues. The CDR3 DNA sequence: TGTGCCAGCAGTGAGTTCGCGGATACGCAGTATTTT. It encodes CASSEFADTQYF.

V usage is TRBV6-5 and J usage is TRBJ1-4, with D possibly being TRBD1 (5 bases). Between the trimmed V and J ends, which lost 6 bases and 7 bases, there was a span of 12 bases. Germline assignment: CDR1 MNHEY and CDR2 SVGAGI. There are 13 residues in the CDR3. The CDR3 loop is CASRSRVFEKLFF. Written as DNA, the CDR3 is TGTGCCAGCAGAAGCAGGGTCTTTGAAAAACTGTTTTTT.

The chain's CDR3 is CASTGGTVTYEQYF. The CDR3 DNA is TGTGCCAGCACCGGGGGGACGGTTACCTACGAGCAGTACTTC. The chain combines TRBV7-9 with TRBJ2-7; TRBD2 matches 7 bases. Germline CDR1 reads SEHNR; CDR2 reads FQNEAQ (reference sequence). The junction had 8 bases not matched to a gene; V was cut back by 7 bases and J by 2 bases. This CDR3 has 14 residues.

The chain uses TRBV5-1 and TRBJ2-7, with D possibly matching TRBD2 (5 bases). The germline gives CDR1 SGHRS, CDR2 YFSETQ. This CDR3 region has 13 residues. Trimming pared 0 bases from V and 4 bases from J, leaving 8 bases between. The CDR3 DNA sequence: TGCGCCAGCAGCTTGGCCGGGGAGTACGAGCAGTACTTC. Translated, it gives CASSLAGEYEQYF.

The rearrangement joins TRBV4-1 to TRBJ1-5; D is unclear. V was shortened by 2 bases and J by 5 bases, with 13 bases between the two germline ends. CDR3 length: 15 amino acids. The germline CDR1 and CDR2 sequences are MGHRA and YSYEKL. The CDR3: CASSQNQEGDQPQHF. In DNA form, the CDR3 reads TGCGCCAGCAGCCAAAACCAGGAGGGTGATCAGCCCCAGCATTTT.

The chain carries TRBV19 and TRBJ2-6; a weak D match, TRBD1 (7 bases). Deletions cut 5 bases from V and 6 bases from J, with 14 bases between. The V gene's germline CDR1 is LNHDA and CDR2 SQIVND (reference sequence). The CDR3 spans 15 residues. CDR3 residues: CASSSAGQTANVLTF. The DNA for the CDR3 is TGTGCCAGTAGTTCTGCGGGACAGACGGCCAACGTCCTGACTTTC.